This TCR beta chain was observed in a study of cytomegalovirus exposure and HLA in healthy donors. Notes on this clone: The antigen is not known.

General study results and limits: The majority of TCR sequences were rare, yet some public TCRs appeared in many donors. In a later analysis, specific HLA alleles were associated with 15,000 to 20,000 TCR beta sequences at a 0.05 false discovery rate.

The PCR ran on 60 Vbeta and 13 Jbeta primers. Data came from immunoSEQ multiplex PCR; TCRdb stores just in-frame clones and leaves some out. The sample carries approximately 220,000 clones, approximately 82% recorded once. The specimen was PBMCs. The sequence came from a man aged 18 to 30 in good health and CMV-seronegative.

The CDR3 spells CASSLLRNTEAFF. In DNA form, the CDR3 reads TGTGCCAGCAGCTTACTCAGGAACACTGAAGCTTTCTTT. V gene TRBV7-9 combines with J gene TRBJ1-1; D is uncertain. CDR1 is SEHNR and CDR2 is FQNEAQ in the germline V gene (reference sequence). The CDR3 totals 13 residues. V gave up 2 bases and J gave up 1 base, with 5 bases separating them.